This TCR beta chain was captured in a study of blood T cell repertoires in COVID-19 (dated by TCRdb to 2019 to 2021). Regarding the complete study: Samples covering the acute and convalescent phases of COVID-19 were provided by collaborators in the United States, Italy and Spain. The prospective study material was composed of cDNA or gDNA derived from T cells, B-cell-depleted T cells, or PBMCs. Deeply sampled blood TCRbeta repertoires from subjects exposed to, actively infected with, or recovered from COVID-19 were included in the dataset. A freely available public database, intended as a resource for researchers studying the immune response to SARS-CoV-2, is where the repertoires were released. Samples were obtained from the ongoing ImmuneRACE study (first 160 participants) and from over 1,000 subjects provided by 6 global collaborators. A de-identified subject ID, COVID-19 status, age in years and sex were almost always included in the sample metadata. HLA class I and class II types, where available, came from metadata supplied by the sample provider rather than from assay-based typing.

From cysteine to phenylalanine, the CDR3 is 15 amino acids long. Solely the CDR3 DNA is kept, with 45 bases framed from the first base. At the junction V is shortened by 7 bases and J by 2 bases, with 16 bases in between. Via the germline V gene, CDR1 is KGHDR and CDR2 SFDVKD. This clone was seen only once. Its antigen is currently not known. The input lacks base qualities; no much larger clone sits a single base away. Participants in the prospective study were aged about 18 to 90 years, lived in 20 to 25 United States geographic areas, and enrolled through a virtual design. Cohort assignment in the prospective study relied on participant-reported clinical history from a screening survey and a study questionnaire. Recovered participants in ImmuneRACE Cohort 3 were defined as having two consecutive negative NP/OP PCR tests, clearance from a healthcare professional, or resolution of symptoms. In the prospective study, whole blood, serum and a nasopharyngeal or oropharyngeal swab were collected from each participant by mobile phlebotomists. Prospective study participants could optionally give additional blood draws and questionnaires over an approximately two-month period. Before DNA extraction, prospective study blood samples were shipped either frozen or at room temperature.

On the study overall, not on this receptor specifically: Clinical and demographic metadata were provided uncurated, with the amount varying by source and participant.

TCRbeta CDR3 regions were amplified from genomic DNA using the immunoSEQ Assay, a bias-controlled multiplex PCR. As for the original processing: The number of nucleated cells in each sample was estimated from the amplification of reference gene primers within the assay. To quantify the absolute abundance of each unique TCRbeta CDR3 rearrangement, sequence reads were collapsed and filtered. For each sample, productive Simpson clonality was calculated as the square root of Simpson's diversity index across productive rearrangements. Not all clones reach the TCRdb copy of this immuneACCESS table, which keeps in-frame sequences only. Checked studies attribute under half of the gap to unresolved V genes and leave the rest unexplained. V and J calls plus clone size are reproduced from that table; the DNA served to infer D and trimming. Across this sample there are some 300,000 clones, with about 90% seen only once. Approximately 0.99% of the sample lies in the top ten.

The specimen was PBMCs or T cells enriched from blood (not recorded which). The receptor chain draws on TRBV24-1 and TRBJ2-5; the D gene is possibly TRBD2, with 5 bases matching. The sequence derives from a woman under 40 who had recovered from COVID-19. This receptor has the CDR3 CATSPSGNRQETQYF. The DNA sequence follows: TGTGCCACCAGCCCTTCGGGGAACCGGCAAGAGACCCAGTACTTC.